These 5 T cell receptor beta chains were all obtained from the same sample, sequenced in a study of blood T cells in healthy people across ages. The authors ran a second PCR of roughly 6 to 12 cycles using a sample-barcoded 5' primer and a J-beta primer mix. MiXCR was run by TCRdb on the 5' RACE reads, yielding one entry per CDR3 protein. Among roughly 2 million distinct CDR3 sequences listed, around 48% were seen once. The sequenced material came from blood. The source of these receptors is a woman between 40 and 50 years old in good health.

The CDR3 DNA reads as TGTGCCAGCAGCCAAGTTACAGGGTGGCGGAGGAGCACTGAAGCTTTCTTT. Its translation: CASSQVTGWRRSTEAFF. The chain joins TRBV14 to TRBJ1-1; a possible D gene is TRBD1 (6 bases). The V and J ends lost 1 base and 4 bases respectively, with 19 bases between them. The CDR3 loop spans 17 amino acids. CDR1 is SGHDN and CDR2 is FVKESK in the germline V gene.

In its sample, this clonotype was seen a few times. The J gene is TRBJ2-3, the V gene TRBV10-3; 16 bases are a match to TRBD2. The length of the CDR3 is 17 residues. Unmatched junction bases numbered 4, after V lost 7 bases and J lost 0 bases. Germline lookup yields CDR1 ENHRY and CDR2 SYGVKD. This CDR3 is CAIKGTSGGVSTDTQYF. CDR3 DNA: TGTGCCATCAAAGGGACTAGCGGGGGGGTCAGCACAGATACGCAGTATTTT.

The rearrangement uses TRBV5-1 and TRBJ2-1; TRBD2 is a possible D gene (6 bases). From germline, CDR1 is SGHRS and CDR2 YFSETQ. This CDR3 comprises 14 residues. Trimming removed 4 bases from V and 6 bases from J, with 14 bases in between. Here the CDR3 DNA reads TGCGCCAGCAGCCCGGGACTGAACGGCAATGAGCAGTTCTTC. Translating gives CASSPGLNGNEQFF.

This clonotype showed up just a few times. The chain has TRBV29-1 and TRBJ1-2, with D hard to call. V was cut by 5 bases and J by 8 bases, with 15 bases left in between. The V gene's germline CDR1 is SQVTM and CDR2 ANQGSEA. The CDR3 extends over 12 amino acids. The CDR3 DNA reads TGCAGCGTTCGGGTGCTTTTGGGAGGCTACACCTTC. Protein product: CSVRVLLGGYTF.

This chain joins TRBV7-2 and TRBJ2-1; the match to TRBD2 covers 8 bases. Germline-derived CDR1 and CDR2 are SGHTA and FQGNSA. V dropped 4 bases and J dropped 2; count of bases not matched to a gene: 13. This CDR3 spans 18 amino acids. CDR3 amino acids: CASSSGGSGTPPYNEQFF. The CDR3 nucleotides read TGTGCCAGCAGCTCGGGGGGGTCCGGGACACCTCCCTACAATGAGCAGTTCTTC.